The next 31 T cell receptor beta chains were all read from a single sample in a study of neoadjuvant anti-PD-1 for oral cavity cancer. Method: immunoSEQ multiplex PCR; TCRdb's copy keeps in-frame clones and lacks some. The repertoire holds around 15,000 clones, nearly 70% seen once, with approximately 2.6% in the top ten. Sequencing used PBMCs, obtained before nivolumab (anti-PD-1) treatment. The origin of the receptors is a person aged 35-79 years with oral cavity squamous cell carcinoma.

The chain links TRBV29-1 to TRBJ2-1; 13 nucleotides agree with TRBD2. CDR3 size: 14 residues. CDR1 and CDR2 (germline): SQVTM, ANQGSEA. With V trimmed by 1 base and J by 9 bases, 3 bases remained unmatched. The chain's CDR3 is CSVEVTSGRSEQFF. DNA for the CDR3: TGCAGCGTTGAAGTGACTAGCGGGAGGAGTGAGCAGTTCTTC.

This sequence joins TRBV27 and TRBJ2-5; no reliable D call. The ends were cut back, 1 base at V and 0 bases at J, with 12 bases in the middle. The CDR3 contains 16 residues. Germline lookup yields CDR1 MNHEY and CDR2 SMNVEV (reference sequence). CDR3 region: CASSLWAVGDQETQYF. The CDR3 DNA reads TGTGCCAGCAGTTTATGGGCGGTCGGAGACCAAGAGACCCAGTACTTC.

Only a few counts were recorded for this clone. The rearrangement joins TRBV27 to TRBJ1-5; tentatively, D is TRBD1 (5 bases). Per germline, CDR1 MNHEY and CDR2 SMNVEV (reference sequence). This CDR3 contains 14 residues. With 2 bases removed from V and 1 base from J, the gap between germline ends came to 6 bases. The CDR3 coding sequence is TGTGCCAGCAGTTTACAGGGCAGCAATCAGCCCCAGCATTTT. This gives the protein CASSLQGSNQPQHF.

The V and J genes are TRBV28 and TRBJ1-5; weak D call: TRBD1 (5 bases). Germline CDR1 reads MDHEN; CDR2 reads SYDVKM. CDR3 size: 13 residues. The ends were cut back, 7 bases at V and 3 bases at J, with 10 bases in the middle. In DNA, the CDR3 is TGTGCCAGCAAAGGGGCCTACAATCAGCCCCAGCATTTT. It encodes CASKGAYNQPQHF.

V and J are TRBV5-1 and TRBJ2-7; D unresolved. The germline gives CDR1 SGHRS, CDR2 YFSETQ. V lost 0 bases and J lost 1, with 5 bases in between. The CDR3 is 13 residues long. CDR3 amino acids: CASSLDGSYEQYF. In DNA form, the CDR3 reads TGCGCCAGCAGCTTGGATGGTTCCTACGAGCAGTACTTC. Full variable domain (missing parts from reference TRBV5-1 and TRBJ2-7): KAGVTQTPRYLIKTRGQQVTLSCSPISGHRSVSWYQQTPGQGLQFLFEYFSETQRNKGNFPGRFSGRQFSNSRSEMNVSTLELGDSALYLCASSLDGSYEQYFGPGTRLTVT.

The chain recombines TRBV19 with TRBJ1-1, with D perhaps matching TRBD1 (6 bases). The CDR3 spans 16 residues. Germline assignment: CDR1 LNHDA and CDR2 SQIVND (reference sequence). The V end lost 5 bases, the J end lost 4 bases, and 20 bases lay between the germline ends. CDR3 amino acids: CASSDIQGRGSTEAFF. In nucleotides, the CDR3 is TGTGCCAGTAGTGACATACAGGGACGGGGTTCCACTGAAGCTTTCTTT.

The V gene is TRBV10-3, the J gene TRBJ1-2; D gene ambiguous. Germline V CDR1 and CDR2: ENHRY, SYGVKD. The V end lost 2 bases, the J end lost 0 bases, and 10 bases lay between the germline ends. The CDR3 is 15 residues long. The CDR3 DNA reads TGTGCCATCAGTGAGAAAAGCCAATCTAACTATGGCTACACCTTC. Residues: CAISEKSQSNYGYTF.

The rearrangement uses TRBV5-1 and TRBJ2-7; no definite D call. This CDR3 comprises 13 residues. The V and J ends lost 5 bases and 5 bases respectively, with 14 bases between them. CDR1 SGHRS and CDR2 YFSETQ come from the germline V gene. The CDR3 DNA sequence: TGCGCCAGCAGACTCTACTCGGGCGACGAGCAGTACTTC. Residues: CASRLYSGDEQYF.

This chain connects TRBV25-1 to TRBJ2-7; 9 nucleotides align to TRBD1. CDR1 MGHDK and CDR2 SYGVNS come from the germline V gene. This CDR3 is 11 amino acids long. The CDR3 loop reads CEGTGLDEQYF. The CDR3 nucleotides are TGTGAAGGGACAGGGCTCGACGAGCAGTACTTC.

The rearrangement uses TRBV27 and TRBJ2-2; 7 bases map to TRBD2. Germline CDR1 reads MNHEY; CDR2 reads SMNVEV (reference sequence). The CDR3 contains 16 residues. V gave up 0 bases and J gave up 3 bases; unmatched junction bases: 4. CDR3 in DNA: TGTGCCAGCAGTTTATCGGCGGGAGCGGACACCGGGGAGCTGTTTTTT. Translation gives CASSLSAGADTGELFF.

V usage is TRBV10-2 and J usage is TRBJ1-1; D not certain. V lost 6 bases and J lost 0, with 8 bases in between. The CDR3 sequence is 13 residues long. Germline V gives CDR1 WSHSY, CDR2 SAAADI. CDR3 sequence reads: CASRSGMNTEAFF. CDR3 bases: TGCGCCAGCAGGAGCGGAATGAACACTGAAGCTTTCTTT.

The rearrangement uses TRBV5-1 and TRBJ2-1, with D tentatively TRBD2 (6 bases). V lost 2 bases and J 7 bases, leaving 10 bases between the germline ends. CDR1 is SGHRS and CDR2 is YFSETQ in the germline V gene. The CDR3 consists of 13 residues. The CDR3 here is CASSFAAGNEQFF. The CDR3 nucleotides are TGCGCCAGCAGCTTCGCCGCGGGGAATGAGCAGTTCTTC.

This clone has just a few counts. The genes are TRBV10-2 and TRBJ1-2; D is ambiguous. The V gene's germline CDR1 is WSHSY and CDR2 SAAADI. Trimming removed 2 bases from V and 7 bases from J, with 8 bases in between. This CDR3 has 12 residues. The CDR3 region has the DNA TGCGCCAGCAGTGAGATAGAGTTTGGCTACACCTTC. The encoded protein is CASSEIEFGYTF.

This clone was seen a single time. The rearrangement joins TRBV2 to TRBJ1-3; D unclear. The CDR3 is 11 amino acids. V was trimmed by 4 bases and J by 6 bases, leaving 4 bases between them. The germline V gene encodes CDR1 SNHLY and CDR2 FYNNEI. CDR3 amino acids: CASSVQNTIYF. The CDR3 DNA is TGTGCCAGCAGTGTTCAAAACACCATATATTTT.

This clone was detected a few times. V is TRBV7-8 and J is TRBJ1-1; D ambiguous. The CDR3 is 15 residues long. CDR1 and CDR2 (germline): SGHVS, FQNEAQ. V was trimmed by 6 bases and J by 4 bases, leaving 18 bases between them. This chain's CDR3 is CASSDNLIRSTEAFF. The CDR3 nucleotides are TGTGCCAGCAGTGATAACCTGATACGGAGCACTGAAGCTTTCTTT. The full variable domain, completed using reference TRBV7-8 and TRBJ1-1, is GAGVSQSPRYKVAKRGQDVALRCDPISGHVSLFWYQQALGQGPEFLTYFQNEAQLDKSGLPSDRFFAERPEGSVSTLKIQRTQQEDSAVYLCASSDNLIRSTEAFFGQGTRLTVV.

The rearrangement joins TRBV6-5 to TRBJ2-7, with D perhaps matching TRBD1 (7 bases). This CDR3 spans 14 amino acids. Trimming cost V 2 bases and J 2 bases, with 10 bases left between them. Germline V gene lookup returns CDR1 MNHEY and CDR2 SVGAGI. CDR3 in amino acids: CASSYGGGAYEQYF. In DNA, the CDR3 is TGTGCCAGCAGTTACGGAGGGGGCGCCTACGAGCAGTACTTC.

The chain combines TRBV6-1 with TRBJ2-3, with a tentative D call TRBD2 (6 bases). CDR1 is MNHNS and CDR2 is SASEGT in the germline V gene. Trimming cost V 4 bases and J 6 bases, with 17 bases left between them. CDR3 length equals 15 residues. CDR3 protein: CASSATGLAVDTQYF. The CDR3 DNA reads TGTGCCAGCAGTGCTACCGGATTAGCGGTCGATACGCAGTATTTT.

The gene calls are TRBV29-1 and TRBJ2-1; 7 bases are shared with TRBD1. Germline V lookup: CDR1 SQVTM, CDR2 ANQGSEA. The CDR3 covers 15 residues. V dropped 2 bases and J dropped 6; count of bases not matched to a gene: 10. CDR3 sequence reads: CSVENPTGSSNEQFF. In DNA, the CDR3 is TGCAGCGTTGAAAACCCGACAGGGAGTAGCAATGAGCAGTTCTTC.

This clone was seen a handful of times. The CDR3 DNA reads as TGTGCCTGGAGTGCAGCTCGGACAGACGCGAACACCGGGGAGCTGTTTTTT. It translates to CAWSAARTDANTGELFF. This chain joins TRBV30 and TRBJ2-2; TRBD1 might be the D (6 bases). V was pared by 1 base and J by 0 bases, with 15 bases between. The germline V gene has CDR1 GTSNPN and CDR2 SVGIG (reference sequence). The CDR3 has 17 residues. Together with reference TRBV30 and TRBJ2-2, the CDR3 gives the full variable domain: SQTIHQWPATLVQPVGSPLSLECTVEGTSNPNLYWYRQAAGRGLQLLFYSVGIGQISSEVPQNLSASRPQDRQFILSSKKLLLSDSGFYLCAWSAARTDANTGELFFGEGSRLTVL.

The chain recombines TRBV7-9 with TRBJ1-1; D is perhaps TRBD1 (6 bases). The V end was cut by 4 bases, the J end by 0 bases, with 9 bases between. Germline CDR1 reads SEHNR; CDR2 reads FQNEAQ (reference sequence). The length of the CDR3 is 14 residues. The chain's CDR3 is CASSYGQLNTEAFF. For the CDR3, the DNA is TGTGCCAGCAGCTATGGACAGCTGAACACTGAAGCTTTCTTT.

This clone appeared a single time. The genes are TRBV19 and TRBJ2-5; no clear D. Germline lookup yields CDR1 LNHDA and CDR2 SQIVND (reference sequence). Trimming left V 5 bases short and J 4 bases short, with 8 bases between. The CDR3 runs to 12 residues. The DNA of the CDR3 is TGTGCCAGTAGTTCAGTGGGAGAGACCCAGTACTTC. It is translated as CASSSVGETQYF.

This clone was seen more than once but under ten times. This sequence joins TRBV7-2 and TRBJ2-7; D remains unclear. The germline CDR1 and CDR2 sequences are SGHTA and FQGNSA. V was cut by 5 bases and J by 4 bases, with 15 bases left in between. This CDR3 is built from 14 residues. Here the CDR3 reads CASSGWERRYEQYF. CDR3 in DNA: TGTGCCAGCAGCGGGTGGGAACGGAGATACGAGCAGTACTTC.

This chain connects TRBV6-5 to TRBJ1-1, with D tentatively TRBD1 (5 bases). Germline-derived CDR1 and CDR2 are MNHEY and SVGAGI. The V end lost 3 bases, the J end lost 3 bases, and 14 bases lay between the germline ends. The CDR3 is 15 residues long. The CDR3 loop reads CASSYKGSPYTEAFF. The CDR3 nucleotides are TGTGCCAGCAGTTATAAGGGGAGTCCTTACACTGAAGCTTTCTTT.

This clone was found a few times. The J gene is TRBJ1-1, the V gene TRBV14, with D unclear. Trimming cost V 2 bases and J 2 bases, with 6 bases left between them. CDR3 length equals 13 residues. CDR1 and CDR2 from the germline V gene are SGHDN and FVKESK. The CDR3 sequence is CASSQQVNTEAFF. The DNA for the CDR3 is TGTGCCAGCAGCCAACAAGTCAACACTGAAGCTTTCTTT.

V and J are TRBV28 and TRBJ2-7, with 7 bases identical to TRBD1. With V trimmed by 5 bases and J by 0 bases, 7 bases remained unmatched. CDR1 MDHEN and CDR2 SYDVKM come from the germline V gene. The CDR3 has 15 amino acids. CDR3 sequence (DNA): TGTGCCAGCAGTAGGCGACAGGGTAGCTCCTACGAGCAGTACTTC. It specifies CASSRRQGSSYEQYF. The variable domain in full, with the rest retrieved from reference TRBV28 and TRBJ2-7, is DVKVTQSSRYLVKRTGEKVFLECVQDMDHENMFWYRQDPGLGLRLIYFSYDVKMKEKGDIPEGYSVSREKKERFSLILESASTNQTSMYLCASSRRQGSSYEQYFGPGTRLTVT.

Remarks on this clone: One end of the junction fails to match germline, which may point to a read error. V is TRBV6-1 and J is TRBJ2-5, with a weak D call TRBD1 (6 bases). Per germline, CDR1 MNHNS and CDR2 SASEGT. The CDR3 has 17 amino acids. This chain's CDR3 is CASREVAFTGLRETQYF. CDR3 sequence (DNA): TGTGCCAGCAGGGAAGTGGCCTTTACAGGGTTAAGAGAGACCCAGTACTTC.

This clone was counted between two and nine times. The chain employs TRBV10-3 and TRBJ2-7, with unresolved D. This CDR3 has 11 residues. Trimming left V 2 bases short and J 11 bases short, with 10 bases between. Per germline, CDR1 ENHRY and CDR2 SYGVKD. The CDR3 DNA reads TGTGCCATCAGTGAGGGGGTAGAGAAGTACTTC. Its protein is CAISEGVEKYF.

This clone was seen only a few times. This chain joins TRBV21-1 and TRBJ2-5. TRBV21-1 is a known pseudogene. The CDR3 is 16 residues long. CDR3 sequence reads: CARGAPTHGGGDTQYF. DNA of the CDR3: TGTGCCAGGGGGGCCCCCACCCACGGGGGAGGAGATACCCAGTACTTC.

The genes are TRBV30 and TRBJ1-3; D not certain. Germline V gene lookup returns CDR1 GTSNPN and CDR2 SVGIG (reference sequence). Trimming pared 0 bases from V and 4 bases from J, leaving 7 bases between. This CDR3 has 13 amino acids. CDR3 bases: TGTGCCTGGAGTGTTACGGGCGGAAACACCATATATTTT. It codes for CAWSVTGGNTIYF. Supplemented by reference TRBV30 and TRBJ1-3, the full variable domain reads SQTIHQWPATLVQPVGSPLSLECTVEGTSNPNLYWYRQAAGRGLQLLFYSVGIGQISSEVPQNLSASRPQDRQFILSSKKLLLSDSGFYLCAWSVTGGNTIYFGEGSWLTVV.

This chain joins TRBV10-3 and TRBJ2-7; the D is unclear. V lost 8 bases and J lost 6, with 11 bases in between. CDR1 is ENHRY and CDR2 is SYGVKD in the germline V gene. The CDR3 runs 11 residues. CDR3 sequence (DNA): TGTGCCATCGGTAGTTCTGCCGAGCAGTACTTC. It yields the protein CAIGSSAEQYF.

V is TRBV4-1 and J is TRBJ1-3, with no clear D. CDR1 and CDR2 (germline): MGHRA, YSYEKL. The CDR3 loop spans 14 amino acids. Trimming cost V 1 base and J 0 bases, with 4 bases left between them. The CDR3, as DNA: TGCGCCAGCAGCCAAGGGGCCTCTGGAAACACCATATATTTT. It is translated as CASSQGASGNTIYF.